The rows below give T cell receptor beta chains drawn from one sample of a study of cytomegalovirus exposure and HLA in healthy donors. Only in-frame clones appear in the TCRdb table, and some are missing; sequencing was by immunoSEQ multiplex PCR. The table lists roughly 150,000 clones, around three quarters of them singletons, with around 3.1% in the top ten. Sequenced material: PBMCs. The source of these receptors is a male donor in good health and CMV-seronegative. Each CDR3 is given without its conserved first and last residue. Each record gives: CDR3 protein, V gene.

CDR3aa: ASSPPIRGGDTEAF
v_gene: TRBV18

CDR3aa: ASSGQGVGDTQY
v_gene: TRBV2

CDR3aa: ASSLAARNEQF
v_gene: TRBV5-4

CDR3aa: ASSIQATGELF
v_gene: TRBV19

CDR3aa: ASSESGLGGKNIQY
v_gene: TRBV6-4

CDR3aa: ASSPRGPTALAKNIQY
v_gene: TRBV7-2

CDR3aa: ASRAGGSTEAF
v_gene: TRBV7-3

CDR3aa: ASSGGTATNEKLF
v_gene: TRBV6-1

CDR3aa: ASSYFPGGGTEAF
v_gene: TRBV6-5

CDR3aa: ASSPSRTTTDTQY
v_gene: TRBV7-3

CDR3aa: SVAQRASRETQY
v_gene: TRBV29-1

CDR3aa: ASSATVTNTEAF
v_gene: TRBV5-1

CDR3aa: ASSSRDRSYEQY
v_gene: TRBV7-9

CDR3aa: ASSSGGRVDQPQH
v_gene: TRBV28

CDR3aa: ASSLATQETQY
v_gene: TRBV5-5

CDR3aa: ASSFQRLQETQY
v_gene: TRBV5-1

CDR3aa: ASSLRQAPNTEAF
v_gene: TRBV7-2

CDR3aa: ASSQVAGDSYEQY
v_gene: TRBV7-2

CDR3aa: ASSPNSGGNTIY
v_gene: TRBV6-6

CDR3aa: ASSWDSGGREQY
v_gene: TRBV19

CDR3aa: ASSLSGLGNNEQF
v_gene: TRBV5-6

CDR3aa: ASSPSGGGMETQY
v_gene: TRBV2

CDR3aa: AWGQGKEQY
v_gene: TRBV30

CDR3aa: ASSLDLGGTSALHEQY
v_gene: TRBV11-2

CDR3aa: ASSLVGTYSYEQY
v_gene: TRBV5-6

CDR3aa: ASSLRGFAGNGYT
v_gene: TRBV5-4